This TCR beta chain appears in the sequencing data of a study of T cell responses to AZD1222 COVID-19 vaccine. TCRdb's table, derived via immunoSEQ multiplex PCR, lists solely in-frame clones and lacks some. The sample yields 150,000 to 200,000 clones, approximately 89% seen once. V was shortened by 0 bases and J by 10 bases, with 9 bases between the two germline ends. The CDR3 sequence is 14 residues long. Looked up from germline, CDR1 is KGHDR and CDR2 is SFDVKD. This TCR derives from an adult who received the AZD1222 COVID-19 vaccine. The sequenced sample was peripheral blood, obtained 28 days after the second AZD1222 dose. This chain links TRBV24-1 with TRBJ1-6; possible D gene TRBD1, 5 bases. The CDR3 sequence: CATSDLHQGSPLHF. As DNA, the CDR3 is TGTGCCACCAGTGATTTGCATCAGGGATCACCCCTCCACTTT.